The source of this T cell receptor (beta chain) is a study of cytomegalovirus exposure and HLA in healthy donors. Study-wide context: Per a later analysis, the 666 first-cohort and 120 validation repertoires shared one platform.

Data came from immunoSEQ multiplex PCR; TCRdb stores just in-frame clones and leaves some out. Among around 250,000 clones listed, roughly 91% were seen once. About this clone: What it recognizes is unknown.

Trimming removed 10 bases at V and 0 bases at J, with 13 bases between. CDR1 is SNHLY, CDR2 FYNNEI, per germline. This CDR3 comprises 15 residues. Study conclusions and caveats: TCR clusters originating in the first cohort tended to co-occur in the roughly 120 validation repertoires, according to a later analysis.

The V and J genes are TRBV2 and TRBJ2-6; D is unclear. This clonotype originated in a woman in her thirties in good health and CMV-seronegative. Sequenced: PBMCs. CDR3 sequence: CAILISFSGANVLTF. CDR3 nucleotides: TGTGCCATCCTGATATCGTTCTCTGGGGCCAACGTCCTGACTTTC.